The text below deals with one T cell receptor beta chain. The antigen is unknown. Only in-frame clones appear in the TCRdb table, and some are missing; sequencing was by immunoSEQ multiplex PCR. The sample has 380,000 or so clones; approximately 86% are singletons. There are 14 residues in the CDR3. The V segment lost 7 bases and the J segment 2 bases; nucleotides outside the gene matches: 7. CDR1 MDHEN and CDR2 SYDVKM come from the germline V gene. The treatment was: 19 received Ad26.COV2.S at low or high dose, single or two shots; about five received placebo; per-sample allocation not given. Repertoires come from day 63 after the first vaccine or placebo injection. In the vaccine, an Ad26 vector expressed the SARS-CoV-2 spike of the Wuhan strain. This sample stems from a study of Ad26.COV2.S vaccination and SARS-CoV-2 variants. Whole-study context: Each vaccinee took Ad26.COV2.S intramuscularly, once or twice 56 days apart.

Study-level results: Substantial post-vaccination breadth of spike-specific CD8+ and CD4+ T cell responses was reported.

This chain links TRBV28 with TRBJ2-7; 8 bases match TRBD2. The receptor was derived from a person aged 18-65 years who received the Ad26.COV2.S COVID-19 vaccine or a placebo. Sequencing used peripheral blood, obtained in a trial of Ad26.COV2.S vaccine versus placebo. The DNA of the CDR3 is TGTGCCAGCACTCGGGGGGGGCCACCCTACGAGCAGTACTTC. It yields the protein CASTRGGPPYEQYF.